The clone carrying this TCR beta chain was recorded many times. Its antigen is not identified. This specimen belongs to a study of blood T cells in healthy people across ages. General study findings and limits: Higher diversity and more naive CD4+ cells were features of long-lived donors, compared to aged donors.

Primed by a sample-barcoded 5' primer and a J-beta primer mix, a second PCR proceeded for roughly 7 to 11 cycles. One entry per CDR3 protein, called by TCRdb with MiXCR from the 5' RACE reads. The profile shows roughly 640,000 distinct CDR3 sequences, approximately 30% of them singletons. It was 8 to 10 milliliters of peripheral blood that were drawn from each donor. The amount of total RNA extracted per sample was at least 5 micrograms. Input material: blood. This clonotype was sampled from a woman of 80 years or more in good health.

The CDR3 loop is CASRLTGDNEQFF. CDR3 DNA sequence: TGTGCCAGCCGCCTAACAGGGGACAATGAGCAGTTCTTC. V and J are TRBV6-2 or TRBV6-3 and TRBJ2-1; 7 bases are shared with TRBD1. Germline CDR1 and CDR2: MNHEY and SVGEGT. J gave up 5 bases and V 8 bases, and 6 bases lay outside the gene matches. CDR3 length equals 13 residues.